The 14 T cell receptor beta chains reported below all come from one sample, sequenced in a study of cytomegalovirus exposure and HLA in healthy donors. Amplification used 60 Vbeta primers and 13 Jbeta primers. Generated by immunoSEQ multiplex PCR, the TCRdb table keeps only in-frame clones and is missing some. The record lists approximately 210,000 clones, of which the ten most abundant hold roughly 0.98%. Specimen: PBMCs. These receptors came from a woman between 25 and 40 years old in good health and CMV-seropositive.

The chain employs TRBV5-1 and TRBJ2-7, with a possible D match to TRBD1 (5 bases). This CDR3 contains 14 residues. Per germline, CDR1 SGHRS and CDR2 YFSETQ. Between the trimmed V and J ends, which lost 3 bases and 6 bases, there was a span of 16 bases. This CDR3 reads CASSSSSRVGEQYF. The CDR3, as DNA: TGCGCCAGCAGCTCCTCTTCCAGGGTTGGCGAGCAGTACTTC. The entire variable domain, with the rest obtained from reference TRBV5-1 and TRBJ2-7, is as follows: KAGVTQTPRYLIKTRGQQVTLSCSPISGHRSVSWYQQTPGQGLQFLFEYFSETQRNKGNFPGRFSGRQFSNSRSEMNVSTLELGDSALYLCASSSSSRVGEQYFGPGTRLTVT.

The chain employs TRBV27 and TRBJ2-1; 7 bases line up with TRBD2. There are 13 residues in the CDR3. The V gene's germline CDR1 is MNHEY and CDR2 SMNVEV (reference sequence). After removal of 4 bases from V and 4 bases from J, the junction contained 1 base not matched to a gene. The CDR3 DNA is TGTGCCAGCAGTTGGGACTATTACAATGAGCAGTTCTTC. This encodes CASSWDYYNEQFF.

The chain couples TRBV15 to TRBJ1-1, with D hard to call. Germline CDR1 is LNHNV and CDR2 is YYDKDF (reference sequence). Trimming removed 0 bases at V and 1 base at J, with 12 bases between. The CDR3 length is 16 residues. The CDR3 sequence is CATSRDLSERNTEAFF. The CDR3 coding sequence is TGTGCCACCAGCAGAGATCTAAGTGAGCGGAACACTGAAGCTTTCTTT.

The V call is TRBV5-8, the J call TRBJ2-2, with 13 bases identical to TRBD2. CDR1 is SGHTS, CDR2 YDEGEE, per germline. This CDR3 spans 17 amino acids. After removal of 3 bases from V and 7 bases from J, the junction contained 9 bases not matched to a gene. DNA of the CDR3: TGTGCCAGCAGCTCTACTCAGACTAGCGGGAGGAGCGGGGAGCTGTTTTTT. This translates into CASSSTQTSGRSGELFF. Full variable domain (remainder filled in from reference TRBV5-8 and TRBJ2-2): EAGVTQSPTHLIKTRGQQATLRCSPISGHTSVYWYQQALGLGLQFLLWYDEGEERNRGNFPPRFSGRQFPNYSSELNVNALELEDSALYLCASSSTQTSGRSGELFFGEGSRLTVL.

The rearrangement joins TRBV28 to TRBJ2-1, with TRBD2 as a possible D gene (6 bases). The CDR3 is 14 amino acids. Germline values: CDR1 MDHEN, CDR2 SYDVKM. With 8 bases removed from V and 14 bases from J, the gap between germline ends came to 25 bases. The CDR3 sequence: CASPVGGDRRREFF. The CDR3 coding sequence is TGTGCCAGCCCCGTAGGAGGGGACCGCCGGCGGGAGTTCTTC. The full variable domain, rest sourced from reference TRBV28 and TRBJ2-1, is DVKVTQSSRYLVKRTGEKVFLECVQDMDHENMFWYRQDPGLGLRLIYFSYDVKMKEKGDIPEGYSVSREKKERFSLILESASTNQTSMYLCASPVGGDRRREFFGPGTRLTVL.

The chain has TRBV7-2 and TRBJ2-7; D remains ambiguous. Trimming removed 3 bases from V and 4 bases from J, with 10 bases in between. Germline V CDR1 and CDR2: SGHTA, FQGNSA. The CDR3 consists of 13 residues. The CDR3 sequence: CASSFGHRYEQYF. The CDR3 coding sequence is TGTGCCAGCAGCTTTGGGCATCGGTACGAGCAGTACTTC.

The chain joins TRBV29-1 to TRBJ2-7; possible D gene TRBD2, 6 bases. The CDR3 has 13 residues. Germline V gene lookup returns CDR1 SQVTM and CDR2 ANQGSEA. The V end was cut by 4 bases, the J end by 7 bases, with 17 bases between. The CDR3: CSVGGRFFGEQYF. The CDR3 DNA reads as TGCAGCGTTGGGGGGAGGTTCTTTGGGGAGCAGTACTTC.

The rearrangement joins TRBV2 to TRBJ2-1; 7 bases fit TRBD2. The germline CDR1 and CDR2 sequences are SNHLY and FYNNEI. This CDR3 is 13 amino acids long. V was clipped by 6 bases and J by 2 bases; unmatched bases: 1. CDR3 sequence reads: CASSGLAYNEQFF. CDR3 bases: TGTGCCAGCAGCGGACTAGCCTACAATGAGCAGTTCTTC. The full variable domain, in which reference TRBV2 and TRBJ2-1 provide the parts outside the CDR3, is EPEVTQTPSHQVTQMGQEVILRCVPISNHLYFYWYRQILGQKVEFLVSFYNNEISEKSEIFDDQFSVERPDGSNFTLKIRSTKLEDSAMYFCASSGLAYNEQFFGPGTRLTVL.

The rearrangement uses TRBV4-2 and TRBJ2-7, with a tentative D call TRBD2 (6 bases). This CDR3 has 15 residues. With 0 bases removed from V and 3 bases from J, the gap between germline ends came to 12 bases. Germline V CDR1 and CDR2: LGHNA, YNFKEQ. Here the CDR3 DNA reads TGTGCCAGCAGCCAAGATAGGGCTAGCGACTACGAGCAGTACTTC. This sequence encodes CASSQDRASDYEQYF.

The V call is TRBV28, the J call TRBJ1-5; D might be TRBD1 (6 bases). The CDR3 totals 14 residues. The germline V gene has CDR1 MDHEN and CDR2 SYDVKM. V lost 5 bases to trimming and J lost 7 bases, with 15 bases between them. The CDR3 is CASSTNRANQPQHF. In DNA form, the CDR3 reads TGTGCCAGCAGTACCAACAGGGCTAACCAGCCCCAGCATTTT.

The CDR3 DNA reads as TGCGCCAGCAGCCAAGATGGTCCCGAAGCGGGAGCGCTCCAAGAGACCCAGTACTTC. Its translation: CASSQDGPEAGALQETQYF. This chain uses TRBV4-1 with TRBJ2-5; 8 nucleotides line up with TRBD2. The CDR3 runs 19 residues. Germline V gene data show CDR1 as MGHRA and CDR2 as YSYEKL. V dropped 0 bases and J dropped 1; count of bases not matched to a gene: 13.

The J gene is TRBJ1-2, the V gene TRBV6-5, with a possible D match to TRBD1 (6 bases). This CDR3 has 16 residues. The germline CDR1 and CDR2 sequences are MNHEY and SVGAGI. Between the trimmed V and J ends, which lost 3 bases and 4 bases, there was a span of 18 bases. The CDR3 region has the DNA TGTGCCAGCAGTTATAGCCCAACAGGGAGCCCCTATGGCTACACCTTC. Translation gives CASSYSPTGSPYGYTF.

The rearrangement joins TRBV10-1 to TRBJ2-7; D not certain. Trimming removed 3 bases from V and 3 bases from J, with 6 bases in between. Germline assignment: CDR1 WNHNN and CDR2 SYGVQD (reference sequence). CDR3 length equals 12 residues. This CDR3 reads CASSDTYYEQYF. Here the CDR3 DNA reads TGCGCCAGCAGTGACACATACTACGAGCAGTACTTC.

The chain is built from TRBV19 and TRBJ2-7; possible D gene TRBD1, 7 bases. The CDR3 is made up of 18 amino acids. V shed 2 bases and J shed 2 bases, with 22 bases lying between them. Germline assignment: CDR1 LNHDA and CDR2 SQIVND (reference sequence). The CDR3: CASSIRHSEGAKAYEQYF. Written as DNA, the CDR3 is TGTGCCAGTAGTATAAGGCACTCGGAGGGGGCGAAGGCCTACGAGCAGTACTTC.